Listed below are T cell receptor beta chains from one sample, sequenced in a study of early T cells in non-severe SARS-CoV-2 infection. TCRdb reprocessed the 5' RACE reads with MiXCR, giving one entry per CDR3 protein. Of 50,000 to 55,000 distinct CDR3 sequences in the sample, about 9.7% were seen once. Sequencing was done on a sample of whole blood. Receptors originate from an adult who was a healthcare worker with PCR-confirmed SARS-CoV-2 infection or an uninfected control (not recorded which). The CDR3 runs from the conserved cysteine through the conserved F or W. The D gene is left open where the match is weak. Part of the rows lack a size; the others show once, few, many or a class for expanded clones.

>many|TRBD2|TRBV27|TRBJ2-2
CASRGLVALTGELFF
TGTGCCAGCAGGGGACTAGTAGCCCTCACCGGGGAGCTGTTTTTT
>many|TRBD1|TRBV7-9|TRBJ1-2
CATADRGVGGYTF
TGTGCCACCGCCGACAGGGGTGTAGGTGGCTACACCTTC
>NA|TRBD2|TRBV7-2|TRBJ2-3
CASSLARTSATDTQYF
TGTGCCAGCAGCTTAGCGAGGACTAGCGCAACAGATACGCAGTATTTT
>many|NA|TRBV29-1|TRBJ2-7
CSAQDGSYEQYF
TGCAGCGCTCAGGATGGCTCCTACGAGCAGTACTTC
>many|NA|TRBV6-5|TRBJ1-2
CASSRRAPDNYGYTF
TGTGCCAGCAGTCGGAGGGCCCCGGATAACTATGGCTACACCTTC
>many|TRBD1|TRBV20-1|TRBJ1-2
CSAPGQGWYGYTF
TGCAGTGCCCCCGGACAGGGCTGGTATGGCTACACCTTC
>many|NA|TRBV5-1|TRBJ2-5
CASTTGKRGGFETQYF
TGCGCCAGCACCACCGGGAAGCGAGGGGGGTTCGAGACCCAGTACTTC
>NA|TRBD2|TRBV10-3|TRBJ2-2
CAISERSGRSTGGLFF
TGTGCCATCAGTGAACGTAGCGGGAGGAGCACCGGGGGGCTGTTTTTT
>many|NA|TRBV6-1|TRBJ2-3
CASSGYWDTQYF
TGTGCCAGCAGTGGGTACTGGGATACGCAGTATTTT
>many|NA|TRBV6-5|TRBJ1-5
CASSPPGTLPRVSNQPQHF
TGTGCCAGCAGCCCTCCCGGGACACTCCCGAGGGTTAGCAATCAGCCCCAGCATTTT
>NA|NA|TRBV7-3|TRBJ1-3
CASSPPQGNTIYF
TGTGCCAGCAGCCCCCCACAGGGAAACACCATATATTTT
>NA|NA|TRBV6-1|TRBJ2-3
CAIGGFGTDTQYF
TGTGCCATCGGAGGATTCGGAACAGATACGCAGTATTTT
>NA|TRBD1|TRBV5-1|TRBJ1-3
CASSLDTGGSSGNTIYF
TGCGCCAGCAGCTTGGATACAGGGGGCAGCTCTGGAAACACCATATATTTT
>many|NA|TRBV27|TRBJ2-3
CASSSQTKPSTDTQYF
TGTGCCAGCAGTTCCCAGACTAAACCTAGCACAGATACGCAGTATTTT
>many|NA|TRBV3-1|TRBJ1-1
CASSPSNTEAFF
TGTGCCAGCAGCCCCTCGAACACTGAAGCTTTCTTT
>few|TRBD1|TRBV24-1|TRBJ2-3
CATSDPGQGADTQYF
TGTGCCACCAGTGATCCGGGACAGGGGGCAGATACGCAGTATTTT
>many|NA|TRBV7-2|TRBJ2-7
CASTLGQSSYEQYF
TGTGCCAGCACTTTAGGACAGAGTTCCTACGAGCAGTACTTC
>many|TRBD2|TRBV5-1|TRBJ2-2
CASSLSGSTTGELFF
TGCGCCAGCAGCTTAAGCGGGAGTACCACCGGGGAGCTGTTTTTT
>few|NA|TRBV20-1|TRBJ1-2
CSVLVGYGYTF
TGCAGTGTCCTAGTGGGCTATGGCTACACCTTC
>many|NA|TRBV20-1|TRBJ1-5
CSARGSSNQPQHF
TGCAGTGCTAGGGGCTCTAGCAATCAGCCCCAGCATTTT
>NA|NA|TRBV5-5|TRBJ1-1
CASKIRAWEGGMNTEAFF
TGTGCCAGCAAGATTCGGGCGTGGGAGGGAGGTATGAACACTGAAGCTTTCTTT
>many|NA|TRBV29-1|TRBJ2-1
CSVANRGGHNEQFF
TGCAGCGTTGCCAACAGGGGGGGCCACAATGAGCAGTTCTTC
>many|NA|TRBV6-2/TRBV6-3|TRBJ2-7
CASSWDLPKNEQYF
TGTGCCAGCAGTTGGGACCTTCCTAAAAACGAGCAGTACTTC
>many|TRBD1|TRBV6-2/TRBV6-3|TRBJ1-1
CASSPRDRTLGTEAFF
TGTGCCAGCAGTCCCCGGGACAGGACATTAGGGACTGAAGCTTTCTTT
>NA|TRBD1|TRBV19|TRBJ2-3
CASSRDRSTDTQYF
TGTGCCAGTAGCCGGGACAGAAGCACAGATACGCAGTATTTT
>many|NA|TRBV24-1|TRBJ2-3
CATSETGVGVDTQYF
TGTGCCACCAGTGAGACGGGGGTTGGGGTTGATACGCAGTATTTT
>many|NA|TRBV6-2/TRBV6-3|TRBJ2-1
CASQASRGGTTYNEQFF
TGTGCCAGCCAGGCATCGCGGGGCGGAACCACCTACAATGAGCAGTTCTTC
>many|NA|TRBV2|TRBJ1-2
CASSVTAGYTF
TGTGCCAGCAGTGTCACTGCTGGCTACACCTTC
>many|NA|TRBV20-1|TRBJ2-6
CSARPRGSGANVLTF
TGCAGTGCTAGACCTAGGGGCTCTGGGGCCAACGTCCTGACTTTC
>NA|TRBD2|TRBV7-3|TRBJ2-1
CASSPLSGGYNEQFF
TGTGCCAGCAGCCCCCTTAGCGGGGGCTACAATGAGCAGTTCTTC
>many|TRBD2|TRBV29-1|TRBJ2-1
CSVDGLASDEQFF
TGCAGCGTTGATGGACTAGCGAGCGATGAGCAGTTCTTC
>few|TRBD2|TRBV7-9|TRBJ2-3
CASSTSGAGDTQYF
TGTGCCAGCAGCACAAGCGGGGCGGGAGATACGCAGTATTTT
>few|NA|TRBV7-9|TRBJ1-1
CASSLGGGTFNTEAFF
TGTGCCAGCAGCTTGGGAGGGGGAACCTTCAACACTGAAGCTTTCTTT
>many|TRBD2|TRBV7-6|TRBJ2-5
CASSRGLAGEAQYF
TGTGCCAGCAGCCGCGGACTAGCGGGAGAGGCCCAGTACTTC
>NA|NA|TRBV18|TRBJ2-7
CASSPNGLASYEQYF
TGTGCCAGCTCACCAAACGGGCTAGCATCCTACGAGCAGTACTTC
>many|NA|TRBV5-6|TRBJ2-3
CASSLAAFYTQYF
TGTGCCAGCAGCTTGGCAGCCTTTTATACGCAGTATTTT
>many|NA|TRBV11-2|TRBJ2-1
CASSPLPILEQFF
TGTGCCAGCAGCCCCCTCCCAATCCTAGAGCAGTTCTTC
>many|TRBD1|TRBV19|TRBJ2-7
CASSISGRGLGEQYF
TGTGCCAGTAGCATATCTGGCAGGGGGCTTGGAGAGCAGTACTTC
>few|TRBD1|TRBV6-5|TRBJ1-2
CASSYTPWDRKYGYTF
TGTGCCAGCAGTTACACGCCCTGGGACAGAAAGTATGGCTACACCTTC
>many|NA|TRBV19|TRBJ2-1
CASSGTGRNNEQFF
TGTGCCAGTAGTGGGACCGGCCGGAACAATGAGCAGTTCTTC
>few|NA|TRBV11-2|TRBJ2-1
CASTGLAFSYNEQFF
TGTGCCAGCACCGGTTTGGCGTTCTCCTACAATGAGCAGTTCTTC
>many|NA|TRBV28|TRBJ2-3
CASSLLNRGTDTQYF
TGTGCCAGCAGTTTATTGAATAGGGGCACAGATACGCAGTATTTT
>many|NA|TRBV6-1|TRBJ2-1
CASISGGLYNEQFF
TGTGCCAGCATCTCGGGGGGCCTTTACAATGAGCAGTTCTTC
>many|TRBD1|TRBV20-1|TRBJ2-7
CSAQTMTGVSYEQYF
TGCAGTGCCCAAACCATGACAGGGGTCTCCTACGAGCAGTACTTC
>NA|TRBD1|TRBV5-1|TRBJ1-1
CASSWGEAGGQSEAFF
TGCGCCAGCAGCTGGGGTGAGGCAGGGGGTCAGTCTGAAGCTTTCTTT
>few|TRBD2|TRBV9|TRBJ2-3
CASSVGLAVTDTQYF
TGTGCCAGCAGCGTAGGACTAGCGGTCACAGATACGCAGTATTTT